Detailed here is one TCR beta chain. Antigen: not known. The authors ran a second PCR of about 7 to 12 cycles using a sample-barcoded 5' primer and a J-beta primer mix. Every cDNA was tagged by a template-switch adaptor with 12 random nucleotides. TCRdb reanalysed the 5' RACE reads using MiXCR and keeps one entry per CDR3 protein. Among around 690,000 distinct CDR3 sequences listed, 58% were seen once. These data originate in a study of blood T cells in healthy people across ages. Findings of the study overall: PBMCs that were unsorted prevented a conclusive naive versus antigen-experienced comparison. Greater diversity and more naive CD4+ cells were seen in long-lived donors than in aged donors. TCR beta diversity tracked closely with naive T cell percentage.

This clonotype originated in a man aged 55 to 70 in good health. Material: blood.

The DNA of the CDR3 is TGTGCCAGCAGTCCCAGGGGCGGGAAGAACACTGAAGCTTTCTTT. This codes for CASSPRGGKNTEAFF. V and J are TRBV27 and TRBJ1-1, with TRBD1 as a possible D gene (6 bases). CDR1 and CDR2 from the germline V gene are MNHEY and SMNVEV (reference sequence). The V end lost 5 bases, the J end lost 1 base, and 14 bases lay between the germline ends. The CDR3 has 15 amino acids.